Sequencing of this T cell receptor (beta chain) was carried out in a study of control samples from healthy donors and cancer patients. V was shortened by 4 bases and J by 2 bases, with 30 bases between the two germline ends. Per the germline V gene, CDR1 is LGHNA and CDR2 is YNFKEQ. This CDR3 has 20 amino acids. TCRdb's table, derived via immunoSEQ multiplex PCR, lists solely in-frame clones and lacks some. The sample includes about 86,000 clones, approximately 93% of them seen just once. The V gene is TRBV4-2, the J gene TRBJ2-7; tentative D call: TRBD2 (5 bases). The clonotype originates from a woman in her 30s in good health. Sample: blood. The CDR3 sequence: CASSPYRTVSPSPLTYEQYF. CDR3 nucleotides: TGTGCCAGCAGCCCGTACCGGACTGTATCTCCCTCTCCTTTAACCTACGAGCAGTACTTC.